This T cell receptor beta chain was identified in a study of T cell responses to AZD1222 COVID-19 vaccine. General study points: Baseline seropositivity characterized only a handful of AZD1222 recipients.

Generated by immunoSEQ multiplex PCR, the TCRdb table keeps only in-frame clones and is missing some. The sample carries 85,000 to 130,000 clones, about 86% recorded once. The CDR3 consists of 14 residues. The germline gives CDR1 SGHTA, CDR2 FQGNSA. Trimming pared 5 bases from V and 3 bases from J, leaving 11 bases between. About this clone: Its antigen remains unidentified.

The V call is TRBV7-2, the J call TRBJ2-4, with D possibly being TRBD1 (6 bases). The material sequenced was peripheral blood, taken on day 0 of AZD1222 vaccination. The source is an adult in good health. DNA of the CDR3: TGTGCCAGCAGCACCGGGACACTCAAAAACATTCAGTACTTC. Protein sequence: CASSTGTLKNIQYF.